This T cell receptor beta chain was sequenced during a study of blood T cell repertoires in COVID-19. The overall study: The study drew acute and convalescent COVID-19 samples from the United States, Italy and Spain.

Looked up from germline, CDR1 is LNHNV and CDR2 is YYDKDF (reference sequence). The CDR3 contains 16 residues. After removal of 0 bases from V and 7 bases from J, the junction contained 11 bases not matched to a gene. This clone was picked up one time. Source study methods: It was from reference gene primer amplification that nucleated cell counts were estimated. Profiling relied on immunoSEQ multiplex PCR, and the TCRdb table lists in-frame clones only, not all of them. From that table come the V and J calls and clone size; the DNA was used to work out D and trimming. The table records more than 35,000 clones, roughly 88% of them present only once.

The sequence was collected from a human donor in a cohort sampled during active COVID-19. Sequences were obtained from peripheral blood. The chain employs TRBV15 and TRBJ2-7; 8 bases align to TRBD1. This chain's CDR3 is CATSRDTGGTADEQYF. CDR3 sequence (DNA): TGTGCCACCAGCAGAGATACAGGGGGAACCGCTGATGAGCAGTACTTC.